This T cell receptor (beta chain) was recovered during a study of shared clonotypes between healthy human individuals. Overall study context: Each donor had three CD4 naive, three CD4 memory, two CD8 naive and one CD8 memory plate. Broader study findings: Naive CD4 clonotypes overlapped across a few donors at approximately 5.3%.

CDR1 SGHAT and CDR2 FQDESV come from the germline V gene (reference sequence). Trimming took 5 bases from V and 6 from J; bases not matched to a gene: 9. The length of the CDR3 is 15 residues. The repertoire was sequenced with immunoSEQ multiplex PCR; TCRdb's copy has only in-frame clones and lacks some. Of under 850,000 clones in the sample, 92% were seen once. For this clone: Its antigen is still unknown.

Naive CD8 populations comprised CD45RO-negative cells positively selected for CCR7, excluding terminally differentiated effector memory CD45RA+ cells. The donor population consisted of healthy HIV-negative adults with no recent acute infections or vaccinations. The TCR comes from a young man in good health. Sequences were obtained from naive CD8+ T cells sorted from blood. J is TRBJ2-2 and V is TRBV11-1; 7 bases are a match to TRBD1. The CDR3, as DNA: TGTGCCAGCAGCCACCGACAGGGAAGTCCCGGGGAGCTGTTTTTT. This encodes CASSHRQGSPGELFF. The full variable domain, rest sourced from reference TRBV11-1 and TRBJ2-2, is EAEVAQSPRYKITEKSQAVAFWCDPISGHATLYWYRQILGQGPELLVQFQDESVVDDSQLPKDRFSAERLKGVDSTLKIQPAELGDSAMYLCASSHRQGSPGELFFGEGSRLTVL.